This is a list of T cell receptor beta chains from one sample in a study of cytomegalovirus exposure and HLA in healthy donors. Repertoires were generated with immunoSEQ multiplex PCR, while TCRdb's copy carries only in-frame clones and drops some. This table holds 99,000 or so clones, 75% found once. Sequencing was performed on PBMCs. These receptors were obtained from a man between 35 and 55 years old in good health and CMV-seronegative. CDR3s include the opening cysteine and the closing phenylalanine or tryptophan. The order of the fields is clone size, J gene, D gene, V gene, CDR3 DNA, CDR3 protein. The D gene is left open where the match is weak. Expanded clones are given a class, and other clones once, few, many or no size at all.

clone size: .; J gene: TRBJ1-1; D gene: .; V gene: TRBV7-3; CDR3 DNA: TGTGCCAGCAGTACGGGACTGTCGAACACTGAAGCTTTCTTT; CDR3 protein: CASSTGLSNTEAFF
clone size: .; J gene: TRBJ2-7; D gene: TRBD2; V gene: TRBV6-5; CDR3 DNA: TGTGCCAGCAGTTACTACCAGGGACTATCCTACGAGCAGTACTTC; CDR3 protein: CASSYYQGLSYEQYF
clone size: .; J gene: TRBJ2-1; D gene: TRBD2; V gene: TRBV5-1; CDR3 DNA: TGCGCCAGCAGCCAATATCCCGTAGCGGGAGGGCCGGTGTACAATGAGCAGTTCTTC; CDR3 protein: CASSQYPVAGGPVYNEQFF
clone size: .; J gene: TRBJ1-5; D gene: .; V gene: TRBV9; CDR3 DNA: TGTGCCAGCAGCGTTGACAGTGTCCATCAGCCCCAGCATTTT; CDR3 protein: CASSVDSVHQPQHF
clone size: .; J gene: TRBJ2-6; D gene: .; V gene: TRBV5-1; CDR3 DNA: TGCGCCAGCAGCTTGGGCGCTGGGGCCAACGTCCTGACTTTC; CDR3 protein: CASSLGAGANVLTF
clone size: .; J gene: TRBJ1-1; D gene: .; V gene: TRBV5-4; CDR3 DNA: TGTGCCAGCAGCCTGGGGGGAGTTGCCTTGGGGGCTTTCTTT; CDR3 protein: CASSLGGVALGAFF
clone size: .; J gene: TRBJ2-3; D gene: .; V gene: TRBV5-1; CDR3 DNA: TGCGCCAGCAGCTTGGCGGCGGAGGAGGCAGATACGCAGTATTTT; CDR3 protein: CASSLAAEEADTQYF
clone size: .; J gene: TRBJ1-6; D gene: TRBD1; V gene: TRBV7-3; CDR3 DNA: TGTGCCAGCAGCTGGGGGACAGGGGATAATTCACCCCTCCACTTT; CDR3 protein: CASSWGTGDNSPLHF
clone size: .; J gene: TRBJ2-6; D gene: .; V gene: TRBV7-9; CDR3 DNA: TGTGCCAGCAGCTCTACGATCGACATAGGCCCCTCCGGGGCCAACGTCCTGACTTTC; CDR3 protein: CASSSTIDIGPSGANVLTF
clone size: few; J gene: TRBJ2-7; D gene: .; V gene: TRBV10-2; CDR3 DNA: TGCGCCAGCAGTGAGTCGGCTTTCTACGAGCAGTACTTC; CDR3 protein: CASSESAFYEQYF
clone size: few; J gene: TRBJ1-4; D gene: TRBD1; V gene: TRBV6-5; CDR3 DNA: TGTGCCAGCAGTTACTCTATGGGACAGGGGCGGGAAAAACTGTTTTTT; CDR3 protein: CASSYSMGQGREKLFF
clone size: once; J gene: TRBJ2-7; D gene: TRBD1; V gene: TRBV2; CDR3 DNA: TGTGCCAGCAGTGAAGGGACAGGGGCAGTCTACGAGCAGTACTTC; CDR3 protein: CASSEGTGAVYEQYF
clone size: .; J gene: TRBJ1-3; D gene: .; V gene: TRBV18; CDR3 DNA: TGTGCCAGCTCCGAATTTTTTAGCTCTGGAAACACCATATATTTT; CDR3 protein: CASSEFFSSGNTIYF
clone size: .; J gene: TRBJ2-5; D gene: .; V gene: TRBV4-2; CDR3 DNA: TGTGCCAGCAGCCCCTTTGGGGGGGAGACCCAGTACTTC; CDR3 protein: CASSPFGGETQYF
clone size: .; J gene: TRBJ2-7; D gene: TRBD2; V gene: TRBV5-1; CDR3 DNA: TGCGCCAGCACCGGCCTAGCGGGAGTTCAGGGAGACGAGCAGTACTTC; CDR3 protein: CASTGLAGVQGDEQYF
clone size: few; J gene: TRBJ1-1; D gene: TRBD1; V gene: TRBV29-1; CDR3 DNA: TGCAGCGCCACAGGGGGCGGAAAGGTAGGGGCTTTCTTT; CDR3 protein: CSATGGGKVGAFF
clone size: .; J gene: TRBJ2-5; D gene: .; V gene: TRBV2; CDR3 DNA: TGTGCCAGCAGTGACAGGGGCCAAGAGACCCAGTACTTC; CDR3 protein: CASSDRGQETQYF
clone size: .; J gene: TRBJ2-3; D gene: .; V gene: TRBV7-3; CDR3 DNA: TGTGCCAGCAGCTTAACGGGGGGAAGCGGCCTCCCCTCTACGCAGTATTTT; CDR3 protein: CASSLTGGSGLPSTQYF
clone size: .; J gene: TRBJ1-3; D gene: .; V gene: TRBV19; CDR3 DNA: TGTGCCAGTAGTATCGTGGGGGCCGGCTCTGGAAACACCATATATTTT; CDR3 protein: CASSIVGAGSGNTIYF
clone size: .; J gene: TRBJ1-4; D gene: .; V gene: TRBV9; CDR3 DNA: TGTGCCAGCAGCGTAGCTTCAGGGGTAGCTAATGAAAAACTGTTTTTT; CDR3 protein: CASSVASGVANEKLFF
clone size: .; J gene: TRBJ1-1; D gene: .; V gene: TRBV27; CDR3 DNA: TGTGCCAGCAGTTTCTACCAGGGCACTGAAGCTTTCTTT; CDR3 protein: CASSFYQGTEAFF
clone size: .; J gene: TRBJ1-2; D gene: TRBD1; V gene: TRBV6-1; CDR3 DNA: TGTGCCAGCAGTTCCGGGACAGGGAATGGCTACACCTTC; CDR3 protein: CASSSGTGNGYTF
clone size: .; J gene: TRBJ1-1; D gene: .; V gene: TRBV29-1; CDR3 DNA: TGCAGCGTTGTCGCGGGCAGGGGAGTCGCTGAAGCTTTCTTT; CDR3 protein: CSVVAGRGVAEAFF
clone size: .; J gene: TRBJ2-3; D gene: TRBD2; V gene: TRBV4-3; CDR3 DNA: TGCGCCAGCAGCCATCTGACTAGCGGGGCCACAGATACGCAGTATTTT; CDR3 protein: CASSHLTSGATDTQYF
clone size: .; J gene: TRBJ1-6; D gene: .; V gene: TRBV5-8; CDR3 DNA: TGTGCCAGCAGCTTGGAAGGCGGACTCCTGGATTCACCCCTCCACTTT; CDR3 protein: CASSLEGGLLDSPLHF
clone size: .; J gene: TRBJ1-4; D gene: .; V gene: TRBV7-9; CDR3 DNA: TGTTCCTCCGGGGGGGTTGAAAAACTGTTTTTT; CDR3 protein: CSSGGVEKLFF
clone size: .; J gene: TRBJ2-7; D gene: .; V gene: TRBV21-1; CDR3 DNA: TGTGCCAGCAGCAAATTAGTCCCCACAGGGAAATCCTACGAGCAGTACTTC; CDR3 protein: CASSKLVPTGKSYEQYF
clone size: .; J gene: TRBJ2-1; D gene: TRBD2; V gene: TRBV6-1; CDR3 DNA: TGTGCCAGCAGGGGCCGGGGGGGTCCTTACAATGAGCAGTTCTTC; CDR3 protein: CASRGRGGPYNEQFF
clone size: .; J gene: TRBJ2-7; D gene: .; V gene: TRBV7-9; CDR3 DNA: TGTGCCAGCAGCTTACCAGGGGGGATCGAGCAGTACTTC; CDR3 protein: CASSLPGGIEQYF
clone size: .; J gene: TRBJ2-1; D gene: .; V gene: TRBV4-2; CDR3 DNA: TGTGCCAGCAGCCAAGTCGATCCCCTAGGGGTCCACAAGTTCTTC; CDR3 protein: CASSQVDPLGVHKFF
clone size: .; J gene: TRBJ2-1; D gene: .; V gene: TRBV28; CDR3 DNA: TGTGCCAGCAGCCCTATAGGGACATTCCGGAATGAGCAGTTCTTC; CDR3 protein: CASSPIGTFRNEQFF
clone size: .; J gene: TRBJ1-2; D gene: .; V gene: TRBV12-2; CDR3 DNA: TGTGCAAGTGACCGGGTTGGATATCAAGCTAACTATGGCTACACCTTC; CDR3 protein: CASDRVGYQANYGYTF
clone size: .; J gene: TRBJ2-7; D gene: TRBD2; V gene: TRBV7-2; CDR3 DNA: TGTGCCAGCACCGAATCACTAGCGGCCCAAGCCGAGCAGTACTTC; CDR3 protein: CASTESLAAQAEQYF
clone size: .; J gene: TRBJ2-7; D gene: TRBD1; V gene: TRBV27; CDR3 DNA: TGTGCCAGCAGTTTAAACTTCCGGACAGGGGCCTCCTACGAGCAGTACTTC; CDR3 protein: CASSLNFRTGASYEQYF
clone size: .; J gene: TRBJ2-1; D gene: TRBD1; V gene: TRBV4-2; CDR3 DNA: TGTGCCAGCAGCTCACAGGGGGGCCCCTACAATGAGCAGTTCTTC; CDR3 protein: CASSSQGGPYNEQFF
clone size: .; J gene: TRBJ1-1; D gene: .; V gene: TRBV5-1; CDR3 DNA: TGCGCCAGCAGCGGACCACAGGGAGGGACGAACACTGAAGCTTTCTTT; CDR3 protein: CASSGPQGGTNTEAFF
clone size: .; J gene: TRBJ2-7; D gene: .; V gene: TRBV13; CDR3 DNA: TGTGCCAGCAGCCCAACCCCTGGGCTAGCCCTCTCCTACGAGCAGTACTTC; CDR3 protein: CASSPTPGLALSYEQYF
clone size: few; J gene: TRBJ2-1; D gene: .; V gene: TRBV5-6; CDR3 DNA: TGTGCCAGCGAATTACTAAACGTTTGGGGCAACTACAATGAGCAGTTCTTC; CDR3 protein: CASELLNVWGNYNEQFF
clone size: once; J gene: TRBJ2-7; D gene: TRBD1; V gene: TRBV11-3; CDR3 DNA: TGTGCCAGCAGCTCCAGGGGGATCGGCGAGCAGTACTTC; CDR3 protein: CASSSRGIGEQYF
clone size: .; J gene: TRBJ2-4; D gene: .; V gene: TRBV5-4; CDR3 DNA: TGTGCCAGCAGCTTGTTAGGGGGGGCAAGTTACATTCAGTACTTC; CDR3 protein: CASSLLGGASYIQYF
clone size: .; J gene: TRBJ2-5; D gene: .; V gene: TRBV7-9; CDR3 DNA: TGTGCCAGCAGCTCGTCCGTGTACCAAGAGACCCAGTACTTC; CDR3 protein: CASSSSVYQETQYF
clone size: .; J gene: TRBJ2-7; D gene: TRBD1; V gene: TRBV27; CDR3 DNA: TGTGCCAGCAGTTATCGACCGCCGGGACAGGGCCCCTACGAGCAGTACTTC; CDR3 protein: CASSYRPPGQGPYEQYF
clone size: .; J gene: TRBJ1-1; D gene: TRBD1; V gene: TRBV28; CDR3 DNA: TGTGCCAGCGGCAACCTAGACAGGGAACCTTTCTTT; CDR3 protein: CASGNLDREPFF
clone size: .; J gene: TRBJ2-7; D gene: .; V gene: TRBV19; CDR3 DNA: TGTGCCAGTAGTGCCCGGGGGGCCTCCTCCTACGAGCAGTACTTC; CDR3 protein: CASSARGASSYEQYF
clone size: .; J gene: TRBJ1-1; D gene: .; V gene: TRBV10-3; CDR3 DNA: TGTGCCATCAGTTTGGGGGGGGCGGTCACTGAAGCTTTCTTT; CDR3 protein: CAISLGGAVTEAFF
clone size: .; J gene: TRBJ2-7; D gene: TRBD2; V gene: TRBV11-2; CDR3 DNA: TGTGCCAGCAGCTTAGATCGGGGAAAGCGGGGCAAATACGAGCAGTACTTC; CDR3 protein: CASSLDRGKRGKYEQYF
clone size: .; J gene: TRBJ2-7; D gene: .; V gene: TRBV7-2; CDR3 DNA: TGTGCCAGCAGCTCCACAGCCTACGAGCAGTACTTC; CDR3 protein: CASSSTAYEQYF
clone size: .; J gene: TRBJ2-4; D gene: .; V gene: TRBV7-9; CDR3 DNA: .; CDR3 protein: CASSVGTGARYF
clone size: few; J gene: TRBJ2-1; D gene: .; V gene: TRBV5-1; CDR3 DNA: TGCGCCAGCAGCTTGTGGGGAGACAATGAGCAGTTCTTC; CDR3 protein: CASSLWGDNEQFF
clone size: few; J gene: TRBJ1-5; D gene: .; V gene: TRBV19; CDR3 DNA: TGTGCCAGTAGTCAACAGGGCGGCAATCAGCCCCAGCATTTT; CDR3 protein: CASSQQGGNQPQHF
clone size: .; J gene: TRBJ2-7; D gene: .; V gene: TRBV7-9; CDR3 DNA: TGTTCCAGCAGCCCCCGGGACATCGCCTACGAGCAGTACTTC; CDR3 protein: CSSSPRDIAYEQYF
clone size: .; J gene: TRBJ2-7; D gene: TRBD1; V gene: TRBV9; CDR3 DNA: TGTGCCAGCAGCGTAGCTGGGACAGGGTTCCCCTACGAGCAGTACTTC; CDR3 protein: CASSVAGTGFPYEQYF
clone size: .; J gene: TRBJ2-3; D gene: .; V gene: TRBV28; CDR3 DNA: TGTGCCAGCAGTTTTGAGGGCGTCGGCACAGATACGCAGTATTTT; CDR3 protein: CASSFEGVGTDTQYF
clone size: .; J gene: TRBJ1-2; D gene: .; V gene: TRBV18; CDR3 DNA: TGTGCCAGCTCACCCCCGGGTCTTCTTTATGGCTACACCTTC; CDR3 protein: CASSPPGLLYGYTF